Listed below are T cell receptor beta chains from one sample, sequenced in a study of blood T cell repertoires in COVID-19. Assay: immunoSEQ multiplex PCR; the TCRdb copy retains only in-frame clones and omits some. Of 75,000 to 90,000 clones listed, approximately 80% are singletons. What was sequenced was peripheral blood. These receptors came from an elderly man with active or convalescent COVID-19. Each CDR3 is given with its conserved first and last residue. The D gene is left open where the match is weak. Size values are once, few and many counts, or a class for expanded clones, and some rows have none.

CDR3nt: TGTGCCAGCAGCTTAGGCCCGGCAGGGGGCGTCTATGGCTACACCTTC
CDR3aa: CASSLGPAGGVYGYTF
v_gene: TRBV13
d_gene: TRBD1
j_gene: TRBJ1-2
abundance: NA

CDR3nt: TGTGCCAGCAGCTTCGGGACATACAGCACTGAGGGCTACACCTTC
CDR3aa: CASSFGTYSTEGYTF
v_gene: TRBV11-2
d_gene: NA
j_gene: TRBJ1-2
abundance: once

CDR3nt: TGTGCCAGCAGCTTGAAAGGAGATCAGCCCCAGCATTTT
CDR3aa: CASSLKGDQPQHF
v_gene: TRBV7-2
d_gene: NA
j_gene: TRBJ1-5
abundance: NA

CDR3nt: TGTGCCAGCAGCCCGGGACAGGGAGTTATTCAGCCCCAGCATTTT
CDR3aa: CASSPGQGVIQPQHF
v_gene: TRBV5-8
d_gene: TRBD1
j_gene: TRBJ1-5
abundance: few

CDR3nt: TGTGCCAGCAGCTTTCGGTCTAGCCAAGAGACCCAGTACTTC
CDR3aa: CASSFRSSQETQYF
v_gene: TRBV11-2
d_gene: NA
j_gene: TRBJ2-5
abundance: NA

CDR3nt: TGCGCCAGCAGTCAAGAACCCCCTAGCGGTTTTACCGGGGAGCTGTTTTTT
CDR3aa: CASSQEPPSGFTGELFF
v_gene: TRBV4-1
d_gene: TRBD2
j_gene: TRBJ2-2
abundance: NA

CDR3nt: TGCGCCAGCAGCCAAGAGCGGGGGGCAAACACTGAAGCTTTCTTT
CDR3aa: CASSQERGANTEAFF
v_gene: TRBV4-1
d_gene: NA
j_gene: TRBJ1-1
abundance: NA

CDR3nt: TGTGCCAGCAGTTACTCTTCGAGCGGTCGGAACAATGAGCAGTTCTTC
CDR3aa: CASSYSSSGRNNEQFF
v_gene: TRBV6-5
d_gene: NA
j_gene: TRBJ2-1
abundance: NA

CDR3nt: TGTGCCACCAGCCGGCGGGACGGCACAGATACGCAGTATTTT
CDR3aa: CATSRRDGTDTQYF
v_gene: TRBV15
d_gene: NA
j_gene: TRBJ2-3
abundance: few

CDR3nt: TGTGCCAGCAGTCCATACAGGACAGGGAGGAGTGAAGGCTACACCTTC
CDR3aa: CASSPYRTGRSEGYTF
v_gene: TRBV27
d_gene: TRBD1
j_gene: TRBJ1-2
abundance: NA

CDR3nt: TGTGCCAGCAGCTCCGGTATTACTAATGAAAAACTGTTTTTT
CDR3aa: CASSSGITNEKLFF
v_gene: TRBV5-4
d_gene: NA
j_gene: TRBJ1-4
abundance: NA

CDR3nt: TGCGCCAGCAGCCCCGGGGACAGGGTTTTTGCCGGGGAGCTGTTTTTT
CDR3aa: CASSPGDRVFAGELFF
v_gene: TRBV5-1
d_gene: TRBD1
j_gene: TRBJ2-2
abundance: NA

CDR3nt: TGTGCCAGCTCACCAAGCAGGGGGGACACTGAAGCTTTCTTT
CDR3aa: CASSPSRGDTEAFF
v_gene: TRBV18
d_gene: TRBD1
j_gene: TRBJ1-1
abundance: NA

CDR3nt: TGTGCCAGCAGTGAAGGGCCGGGGGACCATGAGCAGTTCTTC
CDR3aa: CASSEGPGDHEQFF
v_gene: TRBV6-1
d_gene: NA
j_gene: TRBJ2-1
abundance: NA

CDR3nt: TGTGCTAGTGGAGTCCCAGGGAACACACCCCTCCACTTT
CDR3aa: CASGVPGNTPLHF
v_gene: TRBV12-5
d_gene: NA
j_gene: TRBJ1-6
abundance: NA

CDR3nt: TGTGCCAGCAGCCCATCAGGATTCTCTGGAAACACCATATATTTT
CDR3aa: CASSPSGFSGNTIYF
v_gene: TRBV7-9
d_gene: NA
j_gene: TRBJ1-3
abundance: NA

CDR3nt: TGTGCCACCAGTGATTTTGGGACAGGGAACACTGAAGCTTTCTTT
CDR3aa: CATSDFGTGNTEAFF
v_gene: TRBV24-1
d_gene: TRBD1
j_gene: TRBJ1-1
abundance: NA

CDR3nt: TGTGCCAGCAGCCCTGCCGGGACAGGGAGCTCTGGAAACACCATATATTTT
CDR3aa: CASSPAGTGSSGNTIYF
v_gene: TRBV28
d_gene: TRBD1
j_gene: TRBJ1-3
abundance: few

CDR3nt: TGCGCCAGCAGCTTAACTACAACCGGGGAGCTGTTTTTT
CDR3aa: CASSLTTTGELFF
v_gene: TRBV5-1
d_gene: NA
j_gene: TRBJ2-2
abundance: once

CDR3nt: TGTGCCAGCAGCTACCGGGGCACCGGGGAGCTGTTTTTT
CDR3aa: CASSYRGTGELFF
v_gene: TRBV7-9
d_gene: NA
j_gene: TRBJ2-2
abundance: NA

CDR3nt: TGTGCCAGCAGCGCCCTCCTTAGTTCAGATACGCAGTATTTT
CDR3aa: CASSALLSSDTQYF
v_gene: TRBV9
d_gene: NA
j_gene: TRBJ2-3
abundance: NA

CDR3nt: TGCGCCAGCAGCTTGGCCTACAGCACCGTGGAGACCCAGTACTTC
CDR3aa: CASSLAYSTVETQYF
v_gene: TRBV5-1
d_gene: NA
j_gene: TRBJ2-5
abundance: NA

CDR3nt: TGTGCCAGCTCACCACGACTGGGACAGGGGCACGGGGAGCTGTTTTTT
CDR3aa: CASSPRLGQGHGELFF
v_gene: TRBV18
d_gene: TRBD1
j_gene: TRBJ2-2
abundance: NA

CDR3nt: TGTGCCAGCCTGACAGGGATTGGGGCCAACGTCCTGACTTTC
CDR3aa: CASLTGIGANVLTF
v_gene: TRBV6-6
d_gene: TRBD1
j_gene: TRBJ2-6
abundance: NA

CDR3nt: TGTGCCAGCAGTCCCCCGGTGACCGGGGAGCTGTTTTTT
CDR3aa: CASSPPVTGELFF
v_gene: TRBV28
d_gene: NA
j_gene: TRBJ2-2
abundance: NA

CDR3nt: TGTGCCAGCATTGAGGGGGCTGTCACTGAAGCTTTCTTT
CDR3aa: CASIEGAVTEAFF
v_gene: TRBV2
d_gene: TRBD1
j_gene: TRBJ1-1
abundance: few

CDR3nt: TGTGCCAGCAGCCAAGATCTAGCGGGAGAGCAGTTCTTC
CDR3aa: CASSQDLAGEQFF
v_gene: TRBV3-1/TRBV3-2
d_gene: TRBD2
j_gene: TRBJ2-1
abundance: NA

CDR3nt: TGTGCAAGTCGCTCCTTGCCGGGAGAACAGCCCCAGCATTTT
CDR3aa: CASRSLPGEQPQHF
v_gene: TRBV12-2
d_gene: NA
j_gene: TRBJ1-5
abundance: NA

CDR3nt: TGTGCTAGCAGCGTAACAGGGGTCAATGAGCAGTTCTTC
CDR3aa: CASSVTGVNEQFF
v_gene: TRBV7-7
d_gene: TRBD1
j_gene: TRBJ2-1
abundance: NA

CDR3nt: TGTGCCAGCAGCACCTGGACAGGGGATAGGTTCGACTATGGCTACACCTTC
CDR3aa: CASSTWTGDRFDYGYTF
v_gene: TRBV7-9
d_gene: TRBD1
j_gene: TRBJ1-2
abundance: NA

CDR3nt: TGTGCCAGCAGTGAACAGGCGGGAGGATTAAACACCGGGGAGCTGTTTTTT
CDR3aa: CASSEQAGGLNTGELFF
v_gene: TRBV2
d_gene: TRBD2
j_gene: TRBJ2-2
abundance: NA

CDR3nt: TGTGCCAGCAGCCGAACTACTACCACAGATACGCAGTATTTT
CDR3aa: CASSRTTTTDTQYF
v_gene: TRBV3-1/TRBV3-2
d_gene: NA
j_gene: TRBJ2-3
abundance: NA

CDR3nt: TGCGCCAGCAGCCCATTAGGGGGCCAAGAGACCCAGTACTTC
CDR3aa: CASSPLGGQETQYF
v_gene: TRBV5-1
d_gene: NA
j_gene: TRBJ2-5
abundance: NA